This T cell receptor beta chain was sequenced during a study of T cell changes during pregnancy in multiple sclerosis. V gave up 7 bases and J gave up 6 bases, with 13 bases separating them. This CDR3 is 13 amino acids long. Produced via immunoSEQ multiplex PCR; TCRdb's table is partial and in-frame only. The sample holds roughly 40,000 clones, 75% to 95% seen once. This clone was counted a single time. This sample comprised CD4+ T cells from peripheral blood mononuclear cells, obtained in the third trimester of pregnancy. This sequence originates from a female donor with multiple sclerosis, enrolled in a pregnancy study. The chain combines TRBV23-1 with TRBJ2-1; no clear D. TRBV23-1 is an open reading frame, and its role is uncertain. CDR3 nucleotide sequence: TGCGCCAGCACCCCGCCCAGAGGCAATGAGCAGTTCTTC. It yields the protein CASTPPRGNEQFF.